The clone carrying this T cell receptor (beta chain) was recorded many times. This entry belongs to a study of T cells in Graves' hyperthyroidism and ophthalmopathy. Amplified TCR beta CDR3 regions came from RNA transcripts. The HTBI primer set was used in a first-round RT-PCR of the TCR CDR3. TCRdb called the multiplex PCR reads again in MiXCR, with one record for every CDR3 protein. The sample consists of 500,000 to 800,000 distinct CDR3 sequences, about 15% of them appearing once. V trimming: 3 bases; J trimming: 4 bases; junction bases outside the gene matches: 12. CDR3 size: 17 residues. Germline CDR1 GTSNPN, CDR2 SVGIG (reference sequence).

The sequence was obtained from a woman in her 50s with Graves' ophthalmopathy. The chain uses TRBV30 and TRBJ2-7, with 13 bases matching TRBD2. Sequencing was done on a sample of blood. CDR3 amino acids: CAWRGLAGSGGKYEQYF. The DNA of the CDR3 is TGTGCCTGGAGGGGACTAGCGGGATCAGGTGGGAAATACGAGCAGTACTTC.